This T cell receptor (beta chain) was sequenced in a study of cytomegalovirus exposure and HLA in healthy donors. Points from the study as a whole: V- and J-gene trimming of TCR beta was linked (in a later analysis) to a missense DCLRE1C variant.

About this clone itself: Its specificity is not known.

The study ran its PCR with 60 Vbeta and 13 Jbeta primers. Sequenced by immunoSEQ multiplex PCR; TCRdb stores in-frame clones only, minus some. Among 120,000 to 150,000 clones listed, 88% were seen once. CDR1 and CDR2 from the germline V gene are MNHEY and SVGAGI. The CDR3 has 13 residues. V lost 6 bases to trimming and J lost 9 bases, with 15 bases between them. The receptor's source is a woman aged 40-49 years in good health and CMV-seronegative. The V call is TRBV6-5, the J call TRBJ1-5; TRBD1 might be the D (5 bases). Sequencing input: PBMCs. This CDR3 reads CASRSGARGPQHF. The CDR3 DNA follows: TGTGCCAGCAGGAGCGGGGCCCGGGGGCCCCAGCATTTT.